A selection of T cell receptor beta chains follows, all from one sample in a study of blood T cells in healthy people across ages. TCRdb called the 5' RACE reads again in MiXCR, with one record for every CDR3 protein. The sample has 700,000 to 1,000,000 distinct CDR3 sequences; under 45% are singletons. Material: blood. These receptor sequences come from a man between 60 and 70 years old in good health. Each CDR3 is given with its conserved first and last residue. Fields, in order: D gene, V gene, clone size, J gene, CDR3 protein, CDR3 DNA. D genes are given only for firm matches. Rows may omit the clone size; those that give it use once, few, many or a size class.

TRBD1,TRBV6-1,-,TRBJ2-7,CASSEFNRGPYEQYF,TGTGCCAGCAGTGAGTTTAACAGGGGGCCCTACGAGCAGTACTTC
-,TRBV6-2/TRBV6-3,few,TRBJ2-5,CASSYGTAGAGETQYF,TGTGCCAGCAGTTACGGGACCGCCGGGGCTGGGGAGACCCAGTACTTC
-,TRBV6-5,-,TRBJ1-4,CASSYWGGKLFF,TGTGCCAGCAGTTACTGGGGGGGAAAACTGTTTTTT
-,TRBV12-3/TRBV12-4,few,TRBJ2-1,CASSPLAYNEQFF,TGTGCCAGCAGTCCCCTTGCCTACAATGAGCAGTTCTTC
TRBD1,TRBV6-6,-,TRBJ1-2,CASSQRDRGIYGYTF,TGTGCCAGCAGCCAACGGGACAGGGGGATCTATGGCTACACCTTC
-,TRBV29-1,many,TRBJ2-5,CSVGLVQETQYF,TGCAGCGTTGGACTAGTGCAAGAGACCCAGTACTTC
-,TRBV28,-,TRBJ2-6,CASRGQGISGANVLTF,TGTGCCAGCAGGGGTCAGGGAATCTCTGGGGCCAACGTCCTGACTTTC
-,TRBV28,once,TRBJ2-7,CASFQWPYEQYF,TGTGCCAGCTTTCAATGGCCCTACGAGCAGTACTTC
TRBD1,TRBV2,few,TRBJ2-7,CASSPPDRGSYEQYF,TGTGCCAGCAGCCCTCCGGACAGGGGATCCTACGAGCAGTACTTC
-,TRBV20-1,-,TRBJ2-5,CSARVFLRAGVQETQYF,TGCAGTGCTAGAGTATTTCTCCGGGCAGGGGTGCAAGAGACCCAGTACTTC
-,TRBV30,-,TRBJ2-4,CAWSGFPDVKNIQYF,TGTGCCTGGAGTGGGTTCCCGGATGTCAAAAACATTCAGTACTTC
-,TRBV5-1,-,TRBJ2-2,CASSLPGLNTGELFF,TGCGCCAGCAGCTTACCGGGCCTCAACACCGGGGAGCTGTTTTTT
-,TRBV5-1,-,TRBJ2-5,CASQEQGWETQYF,TGCGCCAGCCAGGAACAGGGATGGGAGACCCAGTACTTC
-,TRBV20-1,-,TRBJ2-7,CSANGVAGSEQYF,TGCAGTGCTAACGGGGTAGCCGGGAGCGAGCAGTACTTC
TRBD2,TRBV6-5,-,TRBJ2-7,CASGHGRGSYEQYF,TGTGCCAGCGGCCATGGGCGGGGGTCCTACGAGCAGTACTTC
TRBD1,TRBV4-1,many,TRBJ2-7,CASSKGQTYEQYF,TGCGCCAGCAGCAAGGGACAGACCTACGAGCAGTACTTC
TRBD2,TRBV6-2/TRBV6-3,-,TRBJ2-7,CASSYSTTSAYEQYF,TGTGCCAGCAGTTACTCGACGACTAGCGCCTACGAGCAGTACTTC
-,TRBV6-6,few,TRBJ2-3,CASSYVSATDTQYF,TGTGCCAGCAGTTACGTATCCGCCACAGATACGCAGTATTTT
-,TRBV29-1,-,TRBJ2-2,CSVEGLFTGELFF,TGCAGCGTTGAAGGACTGTTCACCGGGGAGCTGTTTTTT
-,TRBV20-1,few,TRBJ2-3,CSARSSTDTQYF,TGCAGTGCTAGGTCCAGCACAGATACGCAGTATTTT
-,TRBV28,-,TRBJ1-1,CASTLPGGGTEAFF,TGTGCCAGCACCCTTCCCGGAGGGGGTACTGAAGCTTTCTTT
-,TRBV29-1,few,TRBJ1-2,CSVHAFGETYGYTF,TGCAGCGTTCATGCTTTCGGGGAGACCTATGGCTACACCTTC
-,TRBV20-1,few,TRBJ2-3,CSASKWSDTQYF,TGCAGTGCTAGTAAGTGGTCAGATACGCAGTATTTT
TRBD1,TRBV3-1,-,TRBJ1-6,CASSRKGDRVNSPLHF,TGTGCCAGCAGCCGAAAGGGGGACAGGGTTAATTCACCCCTCCACTTT
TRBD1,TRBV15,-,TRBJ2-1,CATSRRPPQGIRFF,TGTGCCACCAGCAGACGACCACCACAGGGGATTCGGTTCTTC
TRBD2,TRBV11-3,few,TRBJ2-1,CASSFAGGTLGNEQFF,TGTGCCAGCAGTTTTGCGGGGGGGACACTGGGCAATGAGCAGTTCTTC
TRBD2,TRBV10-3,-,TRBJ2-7,CAIGGLAGSYEQYF,TGTGCCATCGGGGGTCTAGCGGGCTCCTACGAGCAGTACTTC
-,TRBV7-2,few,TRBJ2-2,CASSLTGANTGELFF,TGTGCCAGCAGCTTAACCGGGGCAAACACCGGGGAGCTGTTTTTT
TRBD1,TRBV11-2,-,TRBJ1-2,CASSPIRYRGDNVGYGYTF,TGTGCCAGCAGCCCTATCCGGTACAGGGGGGATAATGTCGGCTATGGCTACACCTTC
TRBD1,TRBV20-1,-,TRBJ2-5,CSATDRGRTQYF,TGCAGTGCCACAGACAGGGGTCGGACCCAGTACTTC
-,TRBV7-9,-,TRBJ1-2,CASSDPGSQGKGYTF,TGTGCCAGCAGCGACCCTGGGTCCCAGGGCAAAGGCTACACCTTC
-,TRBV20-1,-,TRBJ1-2,CSASANPNYGYTF,TGCAGTGCTAGCGCGAATCCTAACTATGGCTACACCTTC
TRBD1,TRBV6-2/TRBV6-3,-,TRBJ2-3,CASSYSRQGFTDTQYF,TGTGCCAGCAGTTACTCGCGACAGGGGTTCACAGATACGCAGTATTTT
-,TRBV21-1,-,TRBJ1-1,CASSTIGQRQFYTEAFF,TGTGCCAGCAGCACAATAGGGCAAAGGCAGTTCTACACTGAAGCTTTCTTT
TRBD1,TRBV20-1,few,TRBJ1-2,CSARDPGQTNYGYTF,TGCAGTGCTAGAGATCCGGGACAGACAAACTATGGCTACACCTTC
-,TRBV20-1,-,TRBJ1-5,CASHREGQPQHF,TGCGCCTCCCACAGGGAGGGTCAGCCCCAGCATTTT
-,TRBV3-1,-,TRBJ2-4,CASSNGHLNIQYF,TGTGCCAGCAGCAACGGACATCTAAACATTCAGTACTTC
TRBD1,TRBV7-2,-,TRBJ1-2,CASSKGTGPSVYGYTF,TGTGCCAGCAGCAAAGGGACAGGGCCATCAGTGTATGGCTACACCTTC
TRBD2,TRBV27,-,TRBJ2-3,CASSAKDGGGGDTQYF,TGTGCCAGCAGTGCCAAAGACGGGGGGGGTGGAGATACGCAGTATTTT
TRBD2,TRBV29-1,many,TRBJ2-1,CSVDGWWTSGVSYNEQFF,TGCAGCGTTGACGGATGGTGGACTAGCGGGGTCTCCTACAATGAGCAGTTCTTC
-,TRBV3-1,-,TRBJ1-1,CASSQASGGNTEAFF,TGTGCCAGCAGCCAAGCCTCGGGCGGGAACACTGAAGCTTTCTTT
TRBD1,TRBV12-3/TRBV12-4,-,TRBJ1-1,CASRGTVGTEAFF,TGTGCCAGCAGGGGGACAGTAGGGACTGAAGCTTTCTTT
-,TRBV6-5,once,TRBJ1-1,CASSYDKGGGSEAFF,TGTGCCAGCAGTTACGACAAAGGTGGGGGTTCTGAAGCTTTCTTT
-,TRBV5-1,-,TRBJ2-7,CASRPQGQIGYEQYF,TGCGCCAGCAGACCCCAAGGACAGATTGGGTACGAGCAGTACTTC
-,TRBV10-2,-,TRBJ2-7,CASSPGPQFEQYF,TGCGCCAGCAGTCCAGGGCCGCAGTTCGAGCAGTACTTC
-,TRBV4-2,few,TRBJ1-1,CASSHSERGGEAFF,TGTGCCAGCAGCCATTCCGAACGGGGAGGTGAAGCTTTCTTT
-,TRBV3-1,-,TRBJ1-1,CASNPLQEGNTEAFF,TGTGCCAGCAACCCGCTGCAGGAGGGGAACACTGAAGCTTTCTTT
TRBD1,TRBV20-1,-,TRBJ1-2,CSARDYRIGQGAGYTF,TGCAGTGCTAGAGATTATAGGATCGGACAGGGGGCAGGCTACACCTTC
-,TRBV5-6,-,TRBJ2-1,CASSLGQSAYNEQFF,TGTGCCAGCAGCCTAGGACAGTCTGCCTACAATGAGCAGTTCTTC
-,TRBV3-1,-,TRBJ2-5,CASSQPQRGQQETQYF,TGTGCCAGCAGCCAGCCACAAAGAGGCCAACAAGAGACCCAGTACTTC
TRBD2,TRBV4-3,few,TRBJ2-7,CASSQRAGGREFGEQYF,TGCGCCAGCAGCCAAAGGGCGGGAGGCAGGGAGTTTGGCGAGCAGTACTTC
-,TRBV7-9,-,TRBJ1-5,CASSASTGTGGFSNQPQHF,TGTGCCAGCAGCGCCTCCACCGGGACGGGGGGCTTTAGCAATCAGCCCCAGCATTTT
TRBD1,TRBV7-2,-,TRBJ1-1,CASSSGQDLNTEAFF,TGTGCCAGCAGCTCGGGACAGGACCTCAACACTGAAGCTTTCTTT
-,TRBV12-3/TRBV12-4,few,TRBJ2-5,CASSRTVLGAQYF,TGTGCCAGCAGCCGGACAGTGTTGGGGGCCCAGTACTTC